This is a list of T cell receptor beta chains from one sample in a study of beta chain features in type 1 diabetes. Assay: immunoSEQ multiplex PCR; the TCRdb copy retains only in-frame clones and omits some. The table records about 150,000 clones, around 9% of them present only once. The sample taken for sequencing was central memory CD4+ T cells from blood. The receptors were sampled from a woman younger than 45 with type 1 diabetes. The conserved cysteine and the conserved F or W are not part of the CDR3 here. D genes are given only for firm matches. Rows may omit the clone size; those that give it use once, few, many or a size class.

>TRBV6-6|TRBD1|few|TRBJ2-7
ASSSSGTGGVEQY
>TRBV7-2|TRBD2|few|TRBJ2-3
ASSFQTSGPTDTQY
>TRBV5-1|.|.|TRBJ2-3
ASSAEDTQY
>TRBV29-1|.|.|TRBJ1-2
SVESSTVHGYT
>TRBV4-2|TRBD2|few|TRBJ2-3
ASSQSVSGSGTDTQY
>TRBV28|.|.|TRBJ2-7
ASSPKLTGPYEQY
>TRBV15|.|few|TRBJ1-5
ATGVDRNQPQH
>TRBV29-1|.|few|TRBJ2-1
SVEQQGLLNEQF
>TRBV29-1|TRBD2|.|TRBJ2-3
SVEGGVGSTDTQY
>TRBV5-1|.|few|TRBJ2-6
ASSLAGGLAGANVLT
>TRBV5-1|.|.|TRBJ2-1
ASSPLLNNEQF
>TRBV7-9|.|few|TRBJ1-5
ASSLFLNQPQH
>TRBV2|.|few|TRBJ2-7
ASTVYEQY
>TRBV27|TRBD2|few|TRBJ2-3
ASSHQLAGTDTQY
>TRBV7-8|TRBD2|.|TRBJ2-7
ASSLSGRAAYEQY
>TRBV29-1|TRBD1|few|TRBJ1-1
SVGGQGSWVTEAF
>TRBV5-1|.|.|TRBJ1-1
ASSPRLGGQAEAF
>TRBV15|TRBD1|few|TRBJ1-2
ATSKGQGPYGYT
>TRBV5-6|.|.|TRBJ1-3
ASSPKGTSLGNTIY